The 5 T cell receptor beta chains presented below share a single source sample, sequenced in a study of vaccination and CD4 T cells after COVID-19. Their antigen targets remain unknown. Sample treatment: roughly 11-day PBMC culture with coronavirus spike peptide pools or control peptides (ViraFEST assay). Sequenced with the Oncomine TCR Beta short-read assay was DNA taken from cultured CD4+ T cells. MiXCR, applied by TCRdb to the PCR reads, yields one record per CDR3 protein. The sample includes around 15,000 distinct CDR3 sequences, approximately 30% of them seen just once. The sequenced sample consisted of cultured CD4+ T cells from blood. These receptor sequences come from a human donor with COVID-19.

This clonotype was picked up a small number of times. V is TRBV21-1 and J is TRBJ2-7; TRBD1, the table's D call, lacks a check against the DNA. TRBV21-1 counts as a pseudogene. This CDR3 is 14 amino acids long. The CDR3 sequence: CASTLGQGRGEQYF. The CDR3 bases are TGTGCCAGCACCTTAGGACAGGGTCGAGGCGAGCAGTACTTC.

By share of the sample, this clonotype is large. This rearrangement joins TRBV19 to TRBJ1-2; D uncertain. Germline CDR1 reads LNHDA; CDR2 reads SQIVND (reference sequence). CDR3 size: 14 residues. Trimming took 1 base from V and 4 from J, leaving 10 bases between them. The CDR3 here is CASSIGDSLYGYTF. DNA of the CDR3: TGTGCCAGTAGTATAGGCGACTCCCTCTATGGCTACACCTTC.

The chain uses TRBV20-1 and TRBJ2-7; TRBD1 matches at 11 bases. Germline lookup yields CDR1 DFQATT and CDR2 SNEGSKA (reference sequence). Losses at the gene ends were 6 bases for V and 4 bases for J; bases not matched to a gene: 8. The CDR3 spans 14 residues. The CDR3 DNA follows: TGCAGTGCAAAGGACAGGGGGCTCGCATACGAGCAGTACTTC. This encodes CSAKDRGLAYEQYF.

This clonotype is labeled as medium-sized. The V and J genes are TRBV27 and TRBJ1-2; D unresolved. CDR3 size: 15 residues. CDR1 MNHEY and CDR2 SMNVEV come from the germline V gene (reference sequence). V lost 0 bases and J 4 bases, leaving 12 bases between the germline ends. The CDR3 DNA follows: TGTGCCAGCAGTTTATCGGGGATAGGTAGCTATGGCTACACCTTC. Its protein is CASSLSGIGSYGYTF.

This clonotype occurred a few times. The CDR3 spells CASSLDPVGGQETQYF. CDR3 DNA sequence: TGTGCCAGCAGTTTAGATCCGGTAGGAGGCCAAGAGACCCAGTACTTC. This sequence joins TRBV27 and TRBJ2-5, with D tentatively TRBD2 (5 bases). CDR3 length equals 16 residues. V lost 2 bases to trimming and J lost 1 base, with 14 bases between them. CDR1 and CDR2 from the germline V gene are MNHEY and SMNVEV (reference sequence).